A single sample gave rise to the 17 T cell receptor beta chains below, sequenced in a study of T-cell reconstitution after alpha-beta-depleted transplantation in children. Unique molecular identifiers were built into the TCRbeta library. Via MiXCR, TCRdb re-called the PCR reads, giving one row per CDR3 protein. The sample shows more than 200,000 distinct CDR3 sequences, roughly a quarter of them seen only once. The sequences come from PBMCs, mostly from graft donor cells, collected 360 days after TCRalphabeta/CD19-depleted stem cell transplant. The receptors were sampled from a female patient between 2 and 15 years old who had a stem cell transplant for congenital amegakaryocytic thrombocytopenia, so the T cells may come from the graft donor.

This clonotype was seen many times. The chain has TRBV4-2 and TRBJ2-1; D may correspond to TRBD1 or TRBD2 (5 bases each). The CDR3 totals 16 residues. Trimming removed 6 bases from V and 6 bases from J, with 21 bases in between. Germline lookup yields CDR1 LGHNA and CDR2 YNFKEQ. The CDR3 here is CASRVAPGTEGNEQFF. The CDR3 DNA reads as TGTGCCAGCAGAGTCGCCCCCGGGACGGAAGGCAATGAGCAGTTCTTC.

This clonotype was counted many times. The chain links TRBV5-1 to TRBJ2-1; TRBD1 matches at 9 bases. CDR1 is SGHRS and CDR2 is YFSETQ in the germline V gene. V shed 4 bases and J 9 bases; nucleotides not matched to a gene: 11. The CDR3 is 15 amino acids. CDR3 region: CASSAGTGHLGEQFF. The CDR3 coding sequence is TGCGCCAGCAGCGCCGGGACAGGGCATCTTGGTGAGCAGTTCTTC.

This clonotype was detected only a few times. Here the CDR3 DNA reads TGCGCCAGCAGCCAAGAAAGGACAGGCCGCTACGAGCAGTACTTC. Encoded protein: CASSQERTGRYEQYF. This sequence joins TRBV4-1 and TRBJ2-7; 7 nucleotides match TRBD1. This CDR3 is built from 15 residues. After removal of 0 bases from V and 3 bases from J, the junction contained 5 bases not matched to a gene. The germline gives CDR1 MGHRA, CDR2 YSYEKL.

Only one count was recorded for this clonotype. This chain connects TRBV29-1 to TRBJ2-7; D possibly corresponds to TRBD1 (5 bases). V lost 6 bases and J lost 3, with 15 bases in between. CDR3 length: 13 residues. The germline V gene encodes CDR1 SQVTM and CDR2 ANQGSEA. The CDR3 protein is CSVRSQGYYEQYF. The CDR3 DNA follows: TGCAGCGTCCGCAGTCAGGGCTACTACGAGCAGTACTTC.

In regard to this clonotype: One base away lies a much larger clone, so this may be a sequencing read error. The chain carries TRBV5-1 and TRBJ1-1; tentative D call: TRBD1 (6 bases). Germline V gives CDR1 SGHRS, CDR2 YFSETQ. The CDR3 is 13 residues long. The CDR3 spells CDSSLGANTEAFF. In nucleotides, the CDR3 is TGCGACAGCAGCTTGGGGGCGAACACTGAAGCTTTCTTT.

This clonotype was seen a few times. The V and J genes are TRBV29-1 and TRBJ1-4, with a weak D call TRBD1 (5 bases). The CDR3 has 12 amino acids. Germline V gene sequence: CDR1 SQVTM, CDR2 ANQGSEA. V lost 8 bases and J lost 3, with 10 bases in between. This CDR3 is CSWRGANEKLFF. CDR3 in DNA: TGCAGCTGGAGGGGTGCTAATGAAAAACTGTTTTTT.

This clonotype was seen once. This chain uses TRBV11-1 with TRBJ2-3, with TRBD2 matching over 16 bases. Losses at the gene ends were 5 bases for V and 2 bases for J; bases not matched to a gene: 16. From germline, CDR1 is SGHAT and CDR2 FQDESV (reference sequence). This CDR3 contains 21 residues. In nucleotides, the CDR3 is TGTGCCAGCAGCCACAGCCACCCGGGACTAGCGGGAGGGGGCTCCACAGATACGCAGTATTTT. It translates to CASSHSHPGLAGGGSTDTQYF.

Only a few counts were recorded for this clonotype. The chain has TRBV12-3 or TRBV12-4 and TRBJ1-5, with a weak D call TRBD1 (5 bases). This CDR3 spans 20 amino acids. V was shortened by 0 bases and J by 3 bases, with 24 bases between the two germline ends. The CDR3 DNA reads as TGTGCCAGCAGTTTAGCGCTCGGGGGGAAGGTCGCGGGTGCCAATCAGCCCCAGCATTTT. Its translation is CASSLALGGKVAGANQPQHF.

J is TRBJ2-1 and V is TRBV12-3 or TRBV12-4; D unresolved. The CDR3 length is 12 residues. The V and J ends lost 6 bases and 8 bases respectively, with 11 bases between them. CDR3 region: CASSDDRDEQFF. DNA of the CDR3: TGTGCCAGCAGCGACGATAGGGATGAGCAGTTCTTC.

The genes are TRBV12-3 or TRBV12-4 and TRBJ2-2, with D uncertain. This CDR3 is built from 13 residues. Trimming removed 6 bases from V and 6 bases from J, with 11 bases in between. The CDR3 DNA follows: TGTGCCAGCAGGCAACAGAGAGCCGGGGAGCTGTTTTTT. It translates to CASRQQRAGELFF.

This clonotype has just a few counts. The gene calls are TRBV10-3 and TRBJ2-1, with D uncertain. Germline V gene lookup returns CDR1 ENHRY and CDR2 SYGVKD. This CDR3 has 15 residues. V was trimmed by 2 bases and J by 0 bases, leaving 8 bases between them. The CDR3 here is CAISEKESSYNEQFF. CDR3 DNA sequence: TGTGCCATCAGTGAGAAGGAGAGCTCCTACAATGAGCAGTTCTTC.

The chain recombines TRBV5-1 with TRBJ1-4, with D possibly TRBD1 on 6 matching bases. V was clipped by 5 bases and J by 3 bases, with 11 bases between them. Germline assignment: CDR1 SGHRS and CDR2 YFSETQ. The CDR3 sequence is 14 residues long. This CDR3 is CASRLQGSNEKLFF. The CDR3 DNA sequence: TGCGCCAGCAGACTACAGGGTTCTAATGAAAAACTGTTTTTT.

The genes are TRBV2 and TRBJ2-7; D gene uncertain. The CDR3 length is 10 residues. V was clipped by 8 bases and J by 3 bases, with 5 bases between them. Germline CDR1 is SNHLY and CDR2 is FYNNEI. CDR3 sequence (DNA): TGTGCCAGCGCCAACTACGAGCAGTACTTC. This gives the protein CASANYEQYF. Supplemented by reference TRBV2 and TRBJ2-7, the full variable domain reads EPEVTQTPSHQVTQMGQEVILRCVPISNHLYFYWYRQILGQKVEFLVSFYNNEISEKSEIFDDQFSVERPDGSNFTLKIRSTKLEDSAMYFCASANYEQYFGPGTRLTVT.

This clonotype has ten or more counts. The chain employs TRBV29-1 and TRBJ2-7, with TRBD1 as a possible D gene (5 bases). The germline V gene encodes CDR1 SQVTM and CDR2 ANQGSEA. The V and J ends lost 5 bases and 0 bases respectively, with 11 bases between them. The CDR3 has 13 amino acids. The DNA of the CDR3 is TGCAGCGTTCGGACACGGAGCTCCTACGAGCAGTACTTC. This gives the protein CSVRTRSSYEQYF.

This clonotype was counted only a few times. The genes are TRBV7-9 and TRBJ2-7; D is ambiguous. This CDR3 contains 13 residues. Germline V CDR1 and CDR2: SEHNR, FQNEAQ (reference sequence). V shed 5 bases and J shed 3 bases, with 11 bases lying between them. CDR3 residues: CASSPSPVYEQYF. Here the CDR3 DNA reads TGTGCCAGCAGCCCCTCCCCCGTCTACGAGCAGTACTTC.

V gene TRBV10-3 combines with J gene TRBJ1-4, with D hard to call. This CDR3 comprises 13 residues. Germline V lookup: CDR1 ENHRY, CDR2 SYGVKD. The V and J ends lost 4 bases and 5 bases respectively, with 8 bases between them. The CDR3 sequence: CAISGATNEKLFF. CDR3 coding DNA: TGTGCCATCAGTGGGGCTACAAATGAAAAACTGTTTTTT.

This chain joins TRBV10-3 and TRBJ2-4, with unresolved D. This CDR3 has 15 residues. Germline CDR1 ENHRY, CDR2 SYGVKD. Between the trimmed V and J ends, which lost 0 bases and 0 bases, there was a span of 6 bases. The CDR3 DNA sequence: TGTGCCATCAGTGAGTCCAAGTCAGCCAAAAACATTCAGTACTTC. Translating it yields CAISESKSAKNIQYF.